Listed below are T cell receptor beta chains from one sample, sequenced in a study of Graves' ophthalmopathy and Graves' hyperthyroidism. TCRdb ran MiXCR on the multiplex PCR reads and lists one entry per CDR3 protein. The sample has some 390,000 distinct CDR3 sequences, 15% to 20% seen once; the top ten hold 1.6%. The sequencing sample was made of peripheral blood. Receptors were obtained from a woman aged 18-30 years with Graves' ophthalmopathy. The CDR3 runs from the conserved cysteine through the conserved F or W. D genes are given only for firm matches. Clone size appears in some rows only: once, few, many, or a class for an expanded clone.

CDR3 protein,CDR3 DNA,J gene,V gene,clone size,D gene
CASFAPGVLNTEAFF,TGTGCCAGCTTCGCCCCCGGGGTCTTGAACACTGAAGCTTTCTTT,TRBJ1-1,TRBV6-2/TRBV6-3,many,-
CATKGDRGVNHTIYF,TGTGCCACCAAGGGGGACAGGGGGGTCAATCACACCATATATTTT,TRBJ1-3,TRBV7-2,many,TRBD1
CASSPWGRGANTGELFF,TGTGCCAGCAGCCCGTGGGGGCGGGGAGCGAACACCGGGGAGCTGTTTTTT,TRBJ2-2,TRBV6-2/TRBV6-3,many,-
CSSCDSSYEQYF,TGCAGCTCCTGTGACAGCTCCTACGAGCAGTACTTC,TRBJ2-7,TRBV29-1,many,-
CASSSTSGRLNTGELFF,TGTGCCAGCAGCAGCACTAGCGGGAGATTAAACACCGGGGAGCTGTTTTTT,TRBJ2-2,TRBV11-2,many,TRBD2
CASSPRSSGGQPQHF,TGTGCCAGCTCACCAAGGAGTTCGGGGGGTCAGCCCCAGCATTTT,TRBJ1-5,TRBV18,many,-
CASSIRGADSKPQHF,TGTGCCAGTAGTATACGCGGAGCTGATAGCAAGCCCCAGCATTTT,TRBJ1-5,TRBV19,-,-
CASSLNDEQYF,TGTGCCAGCAGCCTAAATGACGAGCAGTACTTC,TRBJ2-7,TRBV9,many,-
CASSPSTSDRVGAFF,TGTGCCAGCAGCCCAAGTACCTCAGACAGGGTGGGAGCTTTCTTT,TRBJ1-1,TRBV9,many,TRBD1
CAISPGPDTQYF,TGTGCCATCAGTCCAGGGCCAGATACGCAGTATTTT,TRBJ2-3,TRBV10-3,many,-
CASRQGYTQYF,TGTGCCAGCAGGCAGGGTTATACGCAGTATTTT,TRBJ2-3,TRBV6-1,many,-
CSARGQLKFYGYTF,TGCAGTGCCCGGGGACAGCTGAAATTCTATGGCTACACCTTC,TRBJ1-2,TRBV20-1,many,TRBD1
CASSQAGDTGELFF,TGTGCCAGCAGTCAGGCAGGGGACACCGGGGAGCTGTTTTTT,TRBJ2-2,TRBV6-2/TRBV6-3,many,-
CASRTAAGVVPYEQYF,TGTGCCAGCCGAACCGCAGCGGGAGTCGTCCCCTACGAGCAGTACTTC,TRBJ2-7,TRBV19,few,TRBD2
CATSREVDVAEAFF,TGTGCCACCAGCAGAGAGGTAGATGTAGCTGAAGCTTTCTTT,TRBJ1-1,TRBV15,many,-
CASSPTTGATGELFF,TGCGCCAGCAGCCCTACGACAGGGGCCACCGGGGAGCTGTTTTTT,TRBJ2-2,TRBV5-1,many,TRBD1
CASSWTSRGQETQYF,TGTGCCAGCAGCTGGACCTCGCGGGGACAAGAGACCCAGTACTTC,TRBJ2-5,TRBV6-2/TRBV6-3,-,-
CSAKAKASGIYEQYF,TGCAGTGCAAAAGCAAAGGCTAGCGGGATCTACGAGCAGTACTTC,TRBJ2-7,TRBV20-1,many,TRBD2
CASSLGTTFYEQYF,TGTGCCAGCAGCTTAGGTACCACCTTCTACGAGCAGTACTTC,TRBJ2-7,TRBV7-2,once,-
CASSRDRGAQINQPQHF,TGTGCCAGTTCCCGGGACAGGGGGGCCCAAATCAATCAGCCCCAGCATTTT,TRBJ1-5,TRBV28,many,TRBD1
CASSLTGTHNTGELFF,TGTGCCAGCAGCTTAACCGGGACACATAACACCGGGGAGCTGTTTTTT,TRBJ2-2,TRBV7-3,many,-
CASSGNRAAQPQHF,TGTGCCAGCAGTGGAAACAGGGCAGCTCAGCCCCAGCATTTT,TRBJ1-5,TRBV12-3/TRBV12-4,many,-
CASSELGGNTEAFF,TGTGCCAGCAGTGAGTTGGGAGGGAACACTGAAGCTTTCTTT,TRBJ1-1,TRBV2,-,-
CASSIRDTSYGQYF,TGTGCCAGTAGTATTCGGGACACGAGCTACGGGCAGTACTTC,TRBJ2-7,TRBV19,many,-
CASSQDRVGAGPKNIQYF,TGCGCCAGCAGCCAAGATCGGGTAGGGGCCGGACCCAAAAACATTCAGTACTTC,TRBJ2-4,TRBV4-3,many,-
CATRQLHYEQYF,TGTGCCACGAGACAGCTTCACTACGAGCAGTACTTC,TRBJ2-7,TRBV6-5,many,-
CASGRGQGDYTEAFF,TGTGCTAGTGGTCGCGGACAGGGAGACTACACTGAAGCTTTCTTT,TRBJ1-1,TRBV12-5,-,TRBD1
CASSLTRDIEAFF,TGTGCCAGCTCACTGACCCGGGACATAGAAGCTTTCTTT,TRBJ1-1,TRBV18,-,-
CASSLARGGYYGYTF,TGTGCCAGCAGCTTAGCGCGTGGGGGGTACTATGGCTACACCTTC,TRBJ1-2,TRBV7-2,many,-
CASSLEVVRGTEAFF,TGCGCCAGCAGCTTGGAGGTAGTCAGGGGAACTGAAGCTTTCTTT,TRBJ1-1,TRBV5-1,many,-
CSAREPGQVRSPLHF,TGCAGTGCTAGAGAACCGGGACAGGTTAGGTCACCCCTCCACTTT,TRBJ1-6,TRBV20-1,many,TRBD1
CASSRDSLFEQYF,TGTGCCAGTAGCCGGGACAGTTTGTTCGAGCAGTACTTC,TRBJ2-7,TRBV19,-,TRBD1
CASTTVLITEAFF,TGTGCCAGCACGACAGTCCTTATAACTGAAGCTTTCTTT,TRBJ1-1,TRBV6-2/TRBV6-3,many,-
CASRDRGGYEQYF,TGTGCCAGCAGGGACCGCGGTGGGTACGAGCAGTACTTC,TRBJ2-7,TRBV6-2/TRBV6-3,many,-
CASRTETTGELFF,TGTGCCAGCAGAACGGAGACCACCGGGGAGCTGTTTTTT,TRBJ2-2,TRBV25-1,many,-
CASSGGHDGHGETQYF,TGTGCCAGCAGTGGGGGGCATGACGGGCATGGAGAGACCCAGTACTTC,TRBJ2-5,TRBV12-3/TRBV12-4,many,-
CASSPYSGTHTEAFF,TGTGCCAGCAGTCCATACTCCGGGACCCACACTGAAGCTTTCTTT,TRBJ1-1,TRBV6-1,-,-
CASSYSKTGGSPLHF,TGTGCCAGCAGTTACTCGAAGACAGGGGGGTCACCCCTCCACTTT,TRBJ1-6,TRBV6-2/TRBV6-3,many,TRBD1
CSASPAGGLAKNIQYF,TGCAGTGCTAGTCCGGCGGGAGGACTAGCCAAAAACATTCAGTACTTC,TRBJ2-4,TRBV20-1,-,TRBD2
CASSSGQASGEQYF,TGTGCCAGCAGTTCGGGACAGGCCAGCGGGGAGCAGTACTTC,TRBJ2-7,TRBV6-5,-,TRBD1
CASRYSSDSSYEQYF,TGTGCCAGCAGATATTCTAGTGATTCTTCCTACGAGCAGTACTTC,TRBJ2-7,TRBV6-5,-,-
CASSYSGTSGRDQETQYF,TGTGCCAGCAGTTACTCCGGGACTAGCGGGAGGGACCAAGAGACCCAGTACTTC,TRBJ2-5,TRBV6-5,few,TRBD2
CASSQDIGRGTVDEQYF,TGTGCCAGCAGCCAAGATATTGGCAGGGGGACGGTTGACGAGCAGTACTTC,TRBJ2-7,TRBV4-2,many,TRBD1